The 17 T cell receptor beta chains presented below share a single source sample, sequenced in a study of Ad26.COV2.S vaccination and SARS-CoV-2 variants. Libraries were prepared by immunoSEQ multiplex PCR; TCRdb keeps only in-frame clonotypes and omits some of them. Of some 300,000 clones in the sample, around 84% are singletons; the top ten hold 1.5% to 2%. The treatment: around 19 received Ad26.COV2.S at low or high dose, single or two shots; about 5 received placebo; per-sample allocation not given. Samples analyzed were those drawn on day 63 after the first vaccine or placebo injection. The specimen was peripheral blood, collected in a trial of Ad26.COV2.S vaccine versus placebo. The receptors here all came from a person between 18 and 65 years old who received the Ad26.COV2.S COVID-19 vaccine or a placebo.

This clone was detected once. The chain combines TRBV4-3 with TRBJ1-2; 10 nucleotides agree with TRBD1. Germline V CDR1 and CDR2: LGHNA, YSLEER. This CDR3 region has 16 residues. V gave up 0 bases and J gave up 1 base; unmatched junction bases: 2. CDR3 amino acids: CASSQERTGGNYGYTF. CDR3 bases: TGCGCCAGCAGCCAAGAGCGGACAGGGGGTAACTATGGCTACACCTTC.

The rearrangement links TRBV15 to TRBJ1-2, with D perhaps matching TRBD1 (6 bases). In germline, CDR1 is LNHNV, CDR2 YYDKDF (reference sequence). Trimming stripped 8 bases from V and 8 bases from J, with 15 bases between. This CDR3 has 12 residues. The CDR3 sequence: CATYQLQGGYTF. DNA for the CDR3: TGTGCCACCTACCAGTTGCAGGGGGGCTACACCTTC.

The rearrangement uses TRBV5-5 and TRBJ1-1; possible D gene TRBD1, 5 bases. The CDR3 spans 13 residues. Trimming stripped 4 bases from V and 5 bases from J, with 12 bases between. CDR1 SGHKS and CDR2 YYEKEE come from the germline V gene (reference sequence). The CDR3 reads CASSGAGGTEAFF. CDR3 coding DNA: TGTGCCAGCAGCGGTGCGGGGGGGACTGAAGCTTTCTTT. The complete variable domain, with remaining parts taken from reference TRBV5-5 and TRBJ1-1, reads DAGVTQSPTHLIKTRGQQVTLRCSPISGHKSVSWYQQVLGQGPQFIFQYYEKEERGRGNFPDRFSARQFPNYSSELNVNALLLGDSALYLCASSGAGGTEAFFGQGTRLTVV.

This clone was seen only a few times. The CDR3 region is CASSYVFDRGTYSNQPQHF. CDR3 in DNA: TGTGCCAGCAGTTACGTTTTTGACAGGGGAACGTATAGCAATCAGCCCCAGCATTTT. The chain carries TRBV6-2 or TRBV6-3 and TRBJ1-5; 8 positions agree with TRBD1. From germline, CDR1 is MNHEY and CDR2 SVGEGT. CDR3 length: 19 amino acids. V trimming: 2 bases; J trimming: 0 bases; junction bases outside the gene matches: 12.

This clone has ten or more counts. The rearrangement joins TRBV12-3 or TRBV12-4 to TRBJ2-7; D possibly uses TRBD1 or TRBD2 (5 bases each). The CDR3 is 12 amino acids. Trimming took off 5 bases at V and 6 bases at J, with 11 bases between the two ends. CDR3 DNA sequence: TGTGCCAGCAGTCATACCGGGGCCGAGCAGTACTTC. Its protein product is CASSHTGAEQYF.

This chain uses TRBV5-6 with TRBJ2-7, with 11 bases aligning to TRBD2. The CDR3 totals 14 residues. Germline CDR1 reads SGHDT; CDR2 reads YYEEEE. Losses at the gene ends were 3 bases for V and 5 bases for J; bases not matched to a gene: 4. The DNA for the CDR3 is TGTGCCAGCAGCTCAACTAGCGGGGGAGACGAGCAGTACTTC. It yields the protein CASSSTSGGDEQYF.

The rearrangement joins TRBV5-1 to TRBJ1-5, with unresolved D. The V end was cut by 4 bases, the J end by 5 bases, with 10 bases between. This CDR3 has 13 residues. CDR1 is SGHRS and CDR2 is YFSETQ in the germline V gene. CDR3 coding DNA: TGCGCCAGCAGCGAAGGACCCGATCAGCCCCAGCATTTT. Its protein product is CASSEGPDQPQHF.

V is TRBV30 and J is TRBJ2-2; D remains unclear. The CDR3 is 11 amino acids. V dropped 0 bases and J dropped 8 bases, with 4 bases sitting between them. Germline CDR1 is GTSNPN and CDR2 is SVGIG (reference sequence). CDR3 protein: CAWSVSGELFF. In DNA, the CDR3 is TGTGCCTGGAGTGTTTCTGGGGAGCTGTTTTTT.

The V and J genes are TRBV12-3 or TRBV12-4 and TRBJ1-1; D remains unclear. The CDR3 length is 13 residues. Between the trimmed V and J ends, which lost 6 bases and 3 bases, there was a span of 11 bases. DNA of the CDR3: TGTGCCAGCAGCCCGATGATGGACACTGAAGCTTTCTTT. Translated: CASSPMMDTEAFF.

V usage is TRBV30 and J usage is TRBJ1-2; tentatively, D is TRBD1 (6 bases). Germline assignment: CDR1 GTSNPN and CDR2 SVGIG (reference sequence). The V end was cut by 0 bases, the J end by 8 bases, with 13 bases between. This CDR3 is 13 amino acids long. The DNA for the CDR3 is TGTGCCTGGAGTGTACGGGGGGCGTTCGGCTACACCTTC. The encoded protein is CAWSVRGAFGYTF. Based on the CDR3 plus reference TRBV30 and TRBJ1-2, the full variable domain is SQTIHQWPATLVQPVGSPLSLECTVEGTSNPNLYWYRQAAGRGLQLLFYSVGIGQISSEVPQNLSASRPQDRQFILSSKKLLLSDSGFYLCAWSVRGAFGYTFGSGTRLTVV.

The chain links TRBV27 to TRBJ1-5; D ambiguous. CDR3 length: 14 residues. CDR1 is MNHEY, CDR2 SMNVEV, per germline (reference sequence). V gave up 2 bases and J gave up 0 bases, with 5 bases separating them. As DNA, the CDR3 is TGTGCCAGCAGTTTAATGTATAGCAATCAGCCCCAGCATTTT. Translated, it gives CASSLMYSNQPQHF.

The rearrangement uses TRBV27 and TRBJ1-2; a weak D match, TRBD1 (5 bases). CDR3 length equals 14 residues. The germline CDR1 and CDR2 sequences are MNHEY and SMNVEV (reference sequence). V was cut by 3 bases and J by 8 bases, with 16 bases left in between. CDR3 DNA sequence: TGTGCCAGCAGTTTCTTTCGGGGGGTCGGCGGCTACACCTTC. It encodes CASSFFRGVGGYTF.

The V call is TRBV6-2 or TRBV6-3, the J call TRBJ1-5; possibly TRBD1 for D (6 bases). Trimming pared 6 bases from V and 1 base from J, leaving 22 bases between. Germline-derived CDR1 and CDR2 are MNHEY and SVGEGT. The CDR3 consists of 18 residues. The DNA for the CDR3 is TGTGCCAGCAGCAGACAGGCTGCCGCCCTAGGCAGCAATCAGCCCCAGCATTTT. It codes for CASSRQAAALGSNQPQHF.

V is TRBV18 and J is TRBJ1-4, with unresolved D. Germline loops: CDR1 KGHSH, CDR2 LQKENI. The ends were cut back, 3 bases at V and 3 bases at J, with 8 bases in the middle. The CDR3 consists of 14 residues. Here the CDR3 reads CASSPGRSNEKLFF. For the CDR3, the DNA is TGTGCCAGCTCACCCGGACGGTCTAATGAAAAACTGTTTTTT. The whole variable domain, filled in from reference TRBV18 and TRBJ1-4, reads NAGVMQNPRHLVRRRGQEARLRCSPMKGHSHVYWYRQLPEEGLKFMVYLQKENIIDESGMPKERFSAEFPKEGPSILRIQQVVRGDSAAYFCASSPGRSNEKLFFGSGTQLSVL.

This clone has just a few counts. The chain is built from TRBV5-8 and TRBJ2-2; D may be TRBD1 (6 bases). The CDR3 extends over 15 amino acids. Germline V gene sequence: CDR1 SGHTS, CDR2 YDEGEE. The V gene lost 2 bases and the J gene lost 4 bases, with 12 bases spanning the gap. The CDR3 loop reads CASSLLQGSTGELFF. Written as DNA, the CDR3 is TGTGCCAGCAGCTTATTGCAGGGGTCCACCGGGGAGCTGTTTTTT.

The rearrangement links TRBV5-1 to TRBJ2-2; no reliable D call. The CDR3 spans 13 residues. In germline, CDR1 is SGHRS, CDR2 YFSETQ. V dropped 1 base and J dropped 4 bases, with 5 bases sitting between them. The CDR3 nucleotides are TGCGCCAGCAGCTTGACGATCACCGGGGAGCTGTTTTTT. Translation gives CASSLTITGELFF.

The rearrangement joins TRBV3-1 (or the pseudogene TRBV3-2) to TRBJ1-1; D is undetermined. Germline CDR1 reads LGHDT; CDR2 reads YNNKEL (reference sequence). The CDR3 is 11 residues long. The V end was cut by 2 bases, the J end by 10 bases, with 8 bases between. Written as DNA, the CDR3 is TGTGCCAGCAGCCAAAGCGGTGGAGCTTTCTTT. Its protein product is CASSQSGGAFF.